One and the same sample provided the 3 T cell receptor beta chains below, sequenced in a study of T cell responses to AZD1222 COVID-19 vaccine. Profiled with immunoSEQ multiplex PCR; TCRdb holds only in-frame clones, not every one. The top ten clones hold more than 2% of a sample with about 110,000 clones, roughly 92% of them seen once. Sequences were derived from peripheral blood, sampled 28 days after the second AZD1222 dose. These receptors were taken from an adult who received the AZD1222 COVID-19 vaccine.

This chain connects TRBV3-1 (or the pseudogene TRBV3-2) to TRBJ1-1; D gene ambiguous. V was cut by 6 bases and J by 1 base, with 9 bases left in between. The length of the CDR3 is 13 residues. Germline values: CDR1 LGHDT, CDR2 YNNKEL (reference sequence). Here the CDR3 reads CASRQRSNTEAFF. The CDR3 DNA reads as TGTGCCAGCAGACAGAGATCGAACACTGAAGCTTTCTTT.

The chain links TRBV18 to TRBJ2-1, with 14 bases matching TRBD2. Germline CDR1 and CDR2: KGHSH and LQKENI. The junction had 11 bases not matched to a gene; V was cut back by 10 bases and J by 0 bases. This CDR3 spans 18 amino acids. CDR3 sequence: CANAKGLAGASSYNEQFF. CDR3 DNA: TGTGCCAACGCTAAGGGACTAGCGGGGGCCAGCTCCTACAATGAGCAGTTCTTC.

This clone was counted a single time. This chain links TRBV9 with TRBJ2-2; weak D call: TRBD1 (6 bases). The CDR3 consists of 12 residues. CDR1 is SGDLS, CDR2 YYNGEE, per germline. The V gene lost 5 bases and the J gene lost 7 bases, with 9 bases spanning the gap. The CDR3 DNA is TGTGCCAGCAGTTTAGGGGGCGGGGAGCTGTTTTTT. It yields the protein CASSLGGGELFF.